The rows below give T cell receptor beta chains drawn from one sample of a study of T cells in Graves' hyperthyroidism and ophthalmopathy. TCRdb itself ran the multiplex PCR reads through MiXCR, one entry per CDR3 protein. This table holds 300,000 to 450,000 distinct CDR3 sequences, approximately 15% found once. Specimen: blood. Receptor source: an older woman with Graves' hyperthyroidism. CDR3s include the opening cysteine and the closing phenylalanine or tryptophan. A D gene is named only where the DNA matches it firmly. Some rows mark clone size as missing; the rest say once, few, many or name a class of expanded clone.

clone_size: few; v_call: TRBV25-1; d_call: NA; j_call: TRBJ1-6; cdr3_aa: CASSHRTYNSPLHF; cdr3_nt: TGTGCCAGCAGCCACCGCACTTATAATTCACCCCTCCACTTT
clone_size: many; v_call: TRBV2; d_call: NA; j_call: TRBJ1-2; cdr3_aa: CASSETRDPLYGYTF; cdr3_nt: TGTGCCAGCAGTGAAACTAGGGATCCGCTCTATGGCTACACCTTC
clone_size: many; v_call: TRBV2; d_call: TRBD1; j_call: TRBJ1-5; cdr3_aa: CASIPDRGQSQHF; cdr3_nt: TGTGCCAGCATACCGGACAGGGGCCAGTCCCAGCATTTT
clone_size: many; v_call: TRBV4-1; d_call: NA; j_call: TRBJ2-2; cdr3_aa: CASSPDPGRDTGELFF; cdr3_nt: TGCGCCAGCAGCCCCGACCCAGGCCGGGACACCGGGGAGCTGTTTTTT
clone_size: many; v_call: TRBV6-5; d_call: TRBD1; j_call: TRBJ1-1; cdr3_aa: CASSYSMTGGMGTEAFF; cdr3_nt: TGTGCCAGCAGTTACTCGATGACAGGGGGCATGGGCACTGAAGCTTTCTTT
clone_size: many; v_call: TRBV18; d_call: NA; j_call: TRBJ2-7; cdr3_aa: CASSGQNYYEQYF; cdr3_nt: TGTGCCAGCTCAGGACAGAACTACTACGAGCAGTACTTC
clone_size: few; v_call: TRBV6-1; d_call: NA; j_call: TRBJ2-3; cdr3_aa: CASSYRVTDTQYF; cdr3_nt: TGTGCCAGCAGCTACCGCGTCACAGATACGCAGTATTTT
clone_size: many; v_call: TRBV27; d_call: TRBD1; j_call: TRBJ2-6; cdr3_aa: CASSGDRGLLGANVLTF; cdr3_nt: TGTGCCAGCAGTGGGGACAGGGGGCTTCTGGGGGCCAACGTCCTGACTTTC
clone_size: NA; v_call: TRBV5-1; d_call: TRBD2; j_call: TRBJ2-7; cdr3_aa: CASRETSGSWYEQYF; cdr3_nt: TGCGCCAGCAGAGAAACTAGCGGGAGCTGGTACGAGCAGTACTTC
clone_size: many; v_call: TRBV3-1; d_call: NA; j_call: TRBJ1-3; cdr3_aa: CASSRQGFGNTIYF; cdr3_nt: TGTGCCAGCAGCCGCCAGGGGTTTGGAAACACCATATATTTT
clone_size: many; v_call: TRBV20-1; d_call: NA; j_call: TRBJ1-5; cdr3_aa: CSARGLIEQSNQPQHF; cdr3_nt: TGCAGTGCTAGAGGACTAATAGAACAAAGCAATCAGCCCCAGCATTTT
clone_size: many; v_call: TRBV11-3; d_call: TRBD1; j_call: TRBJ1-5; cdr3_aa: CASSPGTGLDYSNQPQHF; cdr3_nt: TGTGCCAGCAGCCCCGGGACAGGGTTAGATTATAGCAATCAGCCCCAGCATTTT
clone_size: NA; v_call: TRBV28; d_call: NA; j_call: TRBJ1-6; cdr3_aa: CASSFGHGPLHF; cdr3_nt: TGTGCCAGCAGTTTCGGACACGGCCCCCTCCACTTT
clone_size: few; v_call: TRBV7-9; d_call: NA; j_call: TRBJ2-7; cdr3_aa: CASSLDSLSEQYF; cdr3_nt: TGTGCCAGCAGCTTAGACTCCCTTAGCGAGCAGTACTTC
clone_size: many; v_call: TRBV3-1; d_call: NA; j_call: TRBJ1-2; cdr3_aa: CASSQTEASYGYTF; cdr3_nt: TGTGCCAGCAGCCAAACCGAGGCGAGCTATGGCTACACCTTC
clone_size: many; v_call: TRBV18; d_call: NA; j_call: TRBJ2-1; cdr3_aa: CASSPLPGADEQFF; cdr3_nt: TGTGCCAGCTCACCACTACCCGGAGCGGATGAGCAGTTCTTC
clone_size: few; v_call: TRBV14; d_call: TRBD1; j_call: TRBJ1-6; cdr3_aa: CASSQDLTGGYNSPLHF; cdr3_nt: TGTGCCAGCAGCCAAGACCTGACAGGGGGCTATAATTCACCCCTCCACTTT
clone_size: few; v_call: TRBV27; d_call: NA; j_call: TRBJ1-4; cdr3_aa: CASSSRASLKLFF; cdr3_nt: TGTGCCAGCAGTTCCAGGGCTTCGTTGAAACTGTTTTTT
clone_size: many; v_call: TRBV6-6; d_call: NA; j_call: TRBJ2-5; cdr3_aa: CASSYSSGQETQYF; cdr3_nt: TGTGCCAGCAGTTACTCTAGCGGCCAAGAGACCCAGTACTTC
clone_size: many; v_call: TRBV3-1; d_call: TRBD2; j_call: TRBJ2-1; cdr3_aa: CASSSVGRETDEQFF; cdr3_nt: TGTGCCAGCAGCAGTGTCGGGCGGGAGACCGATGAGCAGTTCTTC
clone_size: NA; v_call: TRBV20-1; d_call: NA; j_call: TRBJ2-7; cdr3_aa: CSATSGPTDKQYF; cdr3_nt: TGCAGTGCCACCAGCGGGCCGACCGACAAGCAGTACTTC
clone_size: many; v_call: TRBV6-1; d_call: NA; j_call: TRBJ1-2; cdr3_aa: CASSMVNYGYTF; cdr3_nt: TGTGCCAGCAGTATGGTGAACTATGGCTACACCTTC
clone_size: many; v_call: TRBV30; d_call: NA; j_call: TRBJ2-2; cdr3_aa: CAWSVLRGYGELFF; cdr3_nt: TGTGCCTGGAGTGTACTTAGGGGTTACGGGGAGCTGTTTTTT
clone_size: many; v_call: TRBV5-1; d_call: NA; j_call: TRBJ2-3; cdr3_aa: CASSLYSRGTDTQYF; cdr3_nt: TGCGCCAGCAGCTTGTACTCGCGGGGCACAGATACGCAGTATTTT
clone_size: NA; v_call: TRBV24-1; d_call: TRBD1; j_call: TRBJ2-1; cdr3_aa: CATSDAPTGDHEQFF; cdr3_nt: TGTGCCACCAGTGATGCCCCGACAGGGGACCATGAGCAGTTCTTC
clone_size: many; v_call: TRBV7-9; d_call: NA; j_call: TRBJ2-2; cdr3_aa: CASSSRVAASGELFF; cdr3_nt: TGTGCCAGCAGCAGCCGGGTAGCGGCGTCCGGGGAGCTGTTTTTT